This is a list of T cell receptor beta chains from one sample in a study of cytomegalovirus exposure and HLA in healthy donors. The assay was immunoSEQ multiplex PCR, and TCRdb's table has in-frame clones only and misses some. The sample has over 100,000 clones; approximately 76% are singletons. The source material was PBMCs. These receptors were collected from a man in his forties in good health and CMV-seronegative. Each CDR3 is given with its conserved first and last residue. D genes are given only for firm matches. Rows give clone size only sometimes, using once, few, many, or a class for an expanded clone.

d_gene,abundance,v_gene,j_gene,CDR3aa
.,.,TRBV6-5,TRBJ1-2,CASSIPTFYGYTF
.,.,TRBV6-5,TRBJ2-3,CASRRQWGTDTQYF
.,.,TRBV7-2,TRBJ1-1,CASSATGGTGTEAFF
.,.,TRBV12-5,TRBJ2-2,CASGPGGLDTGELFF
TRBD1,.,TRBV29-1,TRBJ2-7,CSVEDRVFEQYF
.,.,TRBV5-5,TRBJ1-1,CASSLLGTLNTEAFF
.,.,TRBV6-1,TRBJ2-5,CASSESGRVKTQYF
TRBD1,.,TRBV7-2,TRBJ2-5,CASSRPGQGAMETQYF
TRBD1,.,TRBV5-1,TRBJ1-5,CATTLGQGAVYSNQPQHF
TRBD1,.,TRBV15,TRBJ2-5,CATSREDRGRETQYF
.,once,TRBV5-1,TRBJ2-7,CASSGGTLSSYEQYF
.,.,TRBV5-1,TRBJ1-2,CASSTGAGVYGYTF
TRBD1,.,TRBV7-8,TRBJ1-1,CASSLGTGSTEAFF
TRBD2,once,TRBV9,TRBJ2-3,CASSVAGGGGTDTQYF
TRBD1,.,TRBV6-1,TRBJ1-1,CASSGQGGDTEAFF
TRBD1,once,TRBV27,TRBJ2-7,CASRRTGRGYEQYF
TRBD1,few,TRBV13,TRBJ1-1,CASSHDPGGTEAFF
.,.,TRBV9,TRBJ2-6,CASSSYSGANVLTF
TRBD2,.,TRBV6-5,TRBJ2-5,CASSSTSGGVRTQYF
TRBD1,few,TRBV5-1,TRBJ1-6,CASSLGDRENSPLHF
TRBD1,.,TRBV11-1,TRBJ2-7,CASRPPRGQGDYEQYF
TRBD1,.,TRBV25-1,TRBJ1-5,CASSRTGDSNQPQHF
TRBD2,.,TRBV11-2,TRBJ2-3,CASSPGTSGFTDTQYF
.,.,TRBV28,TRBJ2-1,CASRGGHEQFF
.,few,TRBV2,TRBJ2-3,CASGAGQRGTDTQYF
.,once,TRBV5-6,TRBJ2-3,CASSSGQYTDTQYF
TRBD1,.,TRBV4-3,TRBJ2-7,CASSQGAGGTGGNEQYF
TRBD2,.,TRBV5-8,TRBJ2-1,CASRQKTSLPNNEQFF